Only one count was recorded for the clone carrying this T cell receptor beta chain. The CDR3 covers 14 residues. Trimming took 6 bases from V and 2 from J, leaving 13 bases between them. CDR1 is MNHEY and CDR2 is SVGAGI in the germline V gene. The data originate from a study of blood T cell repertoires in COVID-19. The wider study: Donors in the United States, Italy and Spain gave samples during acute or convalescent COVID-19.

Sequenced by immunoSEQ multiplex PCR; TCRdb stores in-frame clones only, minus some. This sample has 150,000 to 200,000 clones, with 85% to 90% found just once. The sequenced sample was PBMCs or T cells enriched from blood (not recorded which). The gene calls are TRBV6-5 and TRBJ1-1; D not certain. The receptor was derived from a woman in her thirties or forties in a cohort exposed to, infected with or recovered from COVID-19 (not recorded which). In nucleotides, the CDR3 is TGTGCCAGCAGAGAGGCAGCCAAAAACACTGAAGCTTTCTTT. This sequence encodes CASREAAKNTEAFF.